Included here is one TCR beta chain sequence, with context. What it binds is not known. Given a much more abundant clone one base away, this may be a read error. Library preparation (for TCRbeta) was performed with unique molecular identifiers. TCRdb independently ran MiXCR on the PCR reads; one entry per CDR3 protein. The sample has about 830,000 distinct CDR3 sequences, about 15% seen once. CDR3 size: 13 residues. Trimming pared 7 bases from V and 3 bases from J, leaving 13 bases between. This entry comes from a study of T-cell reconstitution after alpha-beta-depleted transplantation in children. Study outcomes and limitations: Several hundred rapidly expanded clones from non-depleted graft cells reportedly supplied alpha-beta T cells about two months post-transplant. After one year, T-cell counts and TCRbeta diversity mostly came from new T cells. The origin of high day-60 TCRbeta diversity in some patients lay in surviving recipient T cells and thymic progenitors.

The chain recombines TRBV12-3 or TRBV12-4 with TRBJ2-7, with D perhaps matching TRBD1 (5 bases). The sequence was collected from a male patient between 5 and 17 years old who had a stem cell transplant for acute lymphoblastic leukemia, so the T cells may come from the graft donor. Here the sequenced sample was PBMCs, mostly from graft donor cells, taken 360 days after TCRalphabeta/CD19-depleted stem cell transplant. The CDR3 nucleotides read TGTGCCAGCAAGGACGCAGGGATCTACGAGCAGTACTTC. Amino acid sequence: CASKDAGIYEQYF.